This entry is about one T cell receptor beta chain. CDR3 length: 15 amino acids. Germline loops: CDR1 SGHTA, CDR2 FQGNSA. V lost 5 bases and J 4 bases, leaving 14 bases between the germline ends. This sample was included in a study of blood T cell repertoires in COVID-19. Turning to the study itself: Some COVID-19 samples were acute and others convalescent; all came from the United States, Italy and Spain.

Authors' processing steps: It was from reference gene primer amplification that nucleated cell counts were estimated. Libraries were prepared by immunoSEQ multiplex PCR; TCRdb keeps only in-frame clonotypes and omits some of them. V and J calls and clone size are as listed in that table; D and trimming were resolved from the DNA. The repertoire includes under 250,000 clones, around 83% of them detected once, and approximately 2.6% sits in the top ten. The receptor's source is a man in his forties or fifties who had recovered from COVID-19. Material: peripheral blood. This chain uses TRBV7-2 with TRBJ2-2; TRBD2 is a possible D gene (5 bases). The DNA for the CDR3 is TGTGCCAGCAGCAAGGCTAAGGGAGCCACCGGGGAGCTGTTTTTT. This encodes CASSKAKGATGELFF.